The sequence of this T cell receptor beta chain was determined in a study of CD8 T cells in Susac syndrome. Notes on the study in general: The relatively small number of individuals in the TCR sequencing and HLA analysis was acknowledged by the study.

Concerning this clonotype itself: Its specificity is unknown.

It was treatment-naive patients with stable or active relapsing-remitting disease who made up the multiple sclerosis controls. The CDR3 sequence is 13 residues long. Germline-derived CDR1 and CDR2 are SGHTA and FQGNSA. Trimming cost V 1 base and J 15 bases, with 16 bases left between them. The authors reverse transcribed 0.5 to 1 ug RNA with random hexamers. TCR beta CDR3 was amplified by immunoSEQ multiplex PCR. This amplification extended across 54 Vbeta and 13 Jbeta segments. TCRdb redid the calling of the immunoSEQ multiplex PCR reads with MiXCR, one entry per CDR3 protein. The sample gives some 200,000 distinct CDR3 sequences, about 95% of which show up once; 0.075% to 0.095% is in the top ten.

The source of this sequence is a human donor with multiple sclerosis. Source material: CD4+ T cells from PBMCs. This chain uses TRBV7-2 with TRBJ2-1, with D perhaps matching TRBD1 or TRBD2 (5 bases each). Here the CDR3 reads CASSLVSLGVWFF. The CDR3, as DNA: TGTGCCAGCAGCTTAGTATCTCTGGGGGTTTGGTTCTTC. Using reference TRBV7-2 and TRBJ2-1 for the parts outside the CDR3, the full variable domain is GAGVSQSPSNKVTEKGKDVELRCDPISGHTALYWYRQSLGQGLEFLIYFQGNSAPDKSGLPSDRFSAERTGGSVSTLTIQRTQQEDSAVYLCASSLVSLGVWFFGPGTRLTVL.